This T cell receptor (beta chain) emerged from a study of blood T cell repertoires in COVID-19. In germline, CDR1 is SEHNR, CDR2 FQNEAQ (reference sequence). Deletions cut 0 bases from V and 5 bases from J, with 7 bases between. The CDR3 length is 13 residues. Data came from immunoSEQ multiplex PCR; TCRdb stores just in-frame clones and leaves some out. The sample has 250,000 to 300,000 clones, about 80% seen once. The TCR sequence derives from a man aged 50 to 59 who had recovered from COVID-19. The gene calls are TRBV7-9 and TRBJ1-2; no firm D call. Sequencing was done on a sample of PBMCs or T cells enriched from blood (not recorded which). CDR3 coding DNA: TGTGCCAGCAGCTTAGCGGGGAGATATGGCTACACCTTC. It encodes CASSLAGRYGYTF.